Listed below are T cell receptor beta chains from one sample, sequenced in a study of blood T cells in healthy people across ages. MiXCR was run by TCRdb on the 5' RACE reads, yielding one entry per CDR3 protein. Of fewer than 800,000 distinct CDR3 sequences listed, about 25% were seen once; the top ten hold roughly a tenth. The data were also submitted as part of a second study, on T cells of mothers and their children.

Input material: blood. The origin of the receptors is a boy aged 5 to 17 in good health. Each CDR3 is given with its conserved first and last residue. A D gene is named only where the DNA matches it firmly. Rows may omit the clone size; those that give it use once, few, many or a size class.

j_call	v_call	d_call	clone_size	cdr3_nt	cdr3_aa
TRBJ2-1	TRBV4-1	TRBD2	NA	TGCGCCAGCAGCTCCCGGACTAGCGGGGGTTCCAATGAGCAGTTCTTC	CASSSRTSGGSNEQFF
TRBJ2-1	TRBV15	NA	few	TGTGCCACCTCAGAGCGGCGAACTACTGGCAATGAGCAGTTCTTC	CATSERRTTGNEQFF
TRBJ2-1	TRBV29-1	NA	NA	TGCAGCGTCGAGGTGGGTTTGAGCTCCTACAATGAGCAGTTCTTC	CSVEVGLSSYNEQFF
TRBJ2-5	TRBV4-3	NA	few	TGCGCCAGCAGCCAAGAGGCGGGCTGGGAGACCCAGTACTTC	CASSQEAGWETQYF
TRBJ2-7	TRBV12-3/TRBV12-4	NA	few	TGTGCCAGCAGCCGAGAGGGGGCGGGAGGTCACGAGCAGTACTTC	CASSREGAGGHEQYF
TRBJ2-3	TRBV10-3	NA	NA	TGTGCCATCAGTGAGCCCCGGAGGGGCACAGATACGCAGTATTTT	CAISEPRRGTDTQYF
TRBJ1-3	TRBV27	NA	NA	TGTGCCAGCAGTCCCGGGGGGGGAACTATCACTGGAAACACCATATATTTT	CASSPGGGTITGNTIYF
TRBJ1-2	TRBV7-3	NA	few	TGTGCCAGCAGCCCCTGGGGGGAAGTTAACGGCTACACCTTC	CASSPWGEVNGYTF
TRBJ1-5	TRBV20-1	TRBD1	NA	TGCAGTGCTAGAGACTCCGGGACAGGGCATCAGCCCCAGCATTTT	CSARDSGTGHQPQHF
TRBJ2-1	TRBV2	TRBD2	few	TGTGCCAGCAGTGATGAAGCGGGAGGTTATGAGCAGTTCTTC	CASSDEAGGYEQFF
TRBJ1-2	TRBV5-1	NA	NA	TGCGCCAGCAGCTTGGACAGCAGCCATTATGGCTACACCTTC	CASSLDSSHYGYTF
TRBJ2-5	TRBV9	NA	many	TGTGCCAGCAGCGTAGCTCAGGGGCAAAGGGAGACCCAGTACTTC	CASSVAQGQRETQYF
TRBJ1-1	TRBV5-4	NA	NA	TGTGCCAGCAGCTCAACACCATCGAACACTGAAGCTTTCTTT	CASSSTPSNTEAFF
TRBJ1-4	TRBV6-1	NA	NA	TGTGCCAGCAGTGAAGCAGGGCCCTTCGAAAAACTGTTTTTT	CASSEAGPFEKLFF
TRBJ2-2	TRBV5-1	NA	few	TGCGCCAGCAGCTTGGGGAGGGGAACGAACACCGGGGAGCTGTTTTTT	CASSLGRGTNTGELFF
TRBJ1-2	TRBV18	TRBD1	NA	TGTGCCAGCTCACCACTGGGACAGGGAAAGAAAGGCTACACCTTC	CASSPLGQGKKGYTF
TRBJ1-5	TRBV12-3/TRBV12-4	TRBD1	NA	TGTGCCAGCAGTGCCTGGACAGGGGATCAGCCCCAGCATTTT	CASSAWTGDQPQHF
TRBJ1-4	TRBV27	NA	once	TGTGCCAGCAGAAACGAGGGGGACGGGGGTGAAAAACTGTTTTTT	CASRNEGDGGEKLFF
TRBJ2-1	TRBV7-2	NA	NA	TGTGCCAGCAGCTTGACTAGATTTTACTATGAGCAGTTCTTC	CASSLTRFYYEQFF
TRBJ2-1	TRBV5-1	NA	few	TGCGCCAGCAGCCCTGGACGGTCTGAGAATGAGCAGTTCTTC	CASSPGRSENEQFF
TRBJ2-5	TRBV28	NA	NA	TGTGCCAGCACCCCTTTGGGCAGGGGTGAAGAGACCCAGTACTTC	CASTPLGRGEETQYF
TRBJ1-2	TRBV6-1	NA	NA	TGTGCCAGCACCCGAAACAGTATCTATGGCTACACCTTC	CASTRNSIYGYTF
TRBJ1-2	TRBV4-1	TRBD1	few	TGCGCCAGCAGCCAACAACTACAGGGGGCGGTGGTCTATGGCTACACCTTC	CASSQQLQGAVVYGYTF
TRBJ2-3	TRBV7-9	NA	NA	TGTGCCAGCAGAAGCTTTGGGGTCACAGATACGCAGTATTTT	CASRSFGVTDTQYF
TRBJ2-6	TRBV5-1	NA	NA	TGCGCCAGCAAGAAGGAGTTCTGGTCTGGGGCCAACGTCCTGACTTTC	CASKKEFWSGANVLTF
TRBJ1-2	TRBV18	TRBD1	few	TGTGCCAGCTCAGTCCCGGGACAGCTCCTCTATGGCTACACCTTC	CASSVPGQLLYGYTF
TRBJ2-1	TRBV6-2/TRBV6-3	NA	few	TGTGCCAGCAGGGACTACGAGACATACAATGAGCAGTTCTTC	CASRDYETYNEQFF
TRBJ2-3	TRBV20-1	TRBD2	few	TGCAGTGCTAGAGCTAGTAGCGGGGGCACAGATACGCAGTATTTT	CSARASSGGTDTQYF
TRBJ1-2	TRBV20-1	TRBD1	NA	TGCAGTGCACCTTTGGACAGGCTTAACTATGGCTACACCTTC	CSAPLDRLNYGYTF
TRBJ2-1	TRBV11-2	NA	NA	TGTGCCAGCAGCGGGGGGTTTCCGACTTCCTACAATGAGCAGTTCTTC	CASSGGFPTSYNEQFF
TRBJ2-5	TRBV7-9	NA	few	TGTGCCAGCAGCTTAGTATCGTCGTGGGAGACCCAGTACTTC	CASSLVSSWETQYF
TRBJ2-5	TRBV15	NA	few	TGTGCCACCAGCAGAGAATCTAGCCGGGAGACCCAGTACTTC	CATSRESSRETQYF
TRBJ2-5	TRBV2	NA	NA	TGTGCCAGCAGTGACAGTGGCAAGACCCAGTACTTC	CASSDSGKTQYF
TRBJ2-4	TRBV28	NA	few	TGTGCCAGCAGTTTGGTACAGGGAACTAACATTCAGTACTTC	CASSLVQGTNIQYF
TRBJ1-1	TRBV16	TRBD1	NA	TGTGCCAGCAGCCGTGACAGGGGAGCTGAAGCTTTCTTT	CASSRDRGAEAFF
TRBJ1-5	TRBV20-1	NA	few	TGCAGTGCTAGAGTCGGGACGGTCAATCAGCCCCAGCATTTT	CSARVGTVNQPQHF
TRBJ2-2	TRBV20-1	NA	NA	TGCAGTGCCCCCTCCGGCGGGTCGAACACCGGGGAGCTGTTTTTT	CSAPSGGSNTGELFF
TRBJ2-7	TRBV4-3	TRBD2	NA	TGCGCCAGCAGCCAAGATCGGACTAGCGGCGAGCAGTACTTC	CASSQDRTSGEQYF
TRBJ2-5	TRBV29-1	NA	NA	TGCAGCGTTGCCGGGACGAATCAAGAGACCCAGTACTTC	CSVAGTNQETQYF